The entry that follows covers one TCR beta chain sequence. This sample stems from a study of blood T cells in healthy people across ages. Then a second PCR, running roughly 7 to 11 cycles, was carried out with a sample-barcoded 5' primer and a J-beta primer mix. Using its own MiXCR run on the 5' RACE reads, TCRdb lists one record per CDR3 protein. The sample consists of 1.5 million to 1.9 million distinct CDR3 sequences, about 42% of them appearing once. This TCR came from a woman aged 18-29 years in good health. Sequencing was done on a sample of blood.

The CDR3 coding sequence is TGTGCCAGCAGCTTAGCCGGGACAGCAAGGAATTCACCCCTCCACTTT. It yields the protein CASSLAGTARNSPLHF. The chain uses TRBV13 and TRBJ1-6; 7 bases align to TRBD1. Trimming removed 1 base from V and 7 bases from J; junction bases left unmatched: 7. Germline-derived CDR1 and CDR2 are PRHDT and FYEKMQ (reference sequence). The length of the CDR3 is 16 residues.